The clone carrying this T cell receptor (beta chain) was recorded only once. Its target is unknown. RNA extraction gave at least 5 micrograms of total RNA per sample. This specimen comes from a study of blood T cells in healthy people across ages. A second roughly 6 to 11 cycle PCR used barcoded and J-beta primers. With 12 random nucleotides, a template-switch adaptor tagged each individual cDNA molecule. One entry per CDR3 protein results from TCRdb running MiXCR on the 5' RACE reads. The sample holds hundreds of thousands of distinct CDR3 sequences, about 51% seen once. V was clipped by 0 bases and J by 9 bases, with 12 bases between them. The CDR3 spans 14 residues. Germline values: CDR1 LGHNA, CDR2 YSLEER. Findings and caveats of the study: While age rose, TCR beta diversity per million T cells dropped in a roughly linear way. Naive CD4+ cells and diversity were both higher in long-lived donors than in aged donors.

Sequenced: blood. The clonotype originates from a woman aged 80 or older in good health. The gene calls are TRBV4-3 and TRBJ2-1; D is ambiguous. CDR3 residues: CASSQEVAPLEQFF. In nucleotides, the CDR3 is TGCGCCAGCAGCCAAGAAGTAGCCCCTCTTGAGCAGTTCTTC.